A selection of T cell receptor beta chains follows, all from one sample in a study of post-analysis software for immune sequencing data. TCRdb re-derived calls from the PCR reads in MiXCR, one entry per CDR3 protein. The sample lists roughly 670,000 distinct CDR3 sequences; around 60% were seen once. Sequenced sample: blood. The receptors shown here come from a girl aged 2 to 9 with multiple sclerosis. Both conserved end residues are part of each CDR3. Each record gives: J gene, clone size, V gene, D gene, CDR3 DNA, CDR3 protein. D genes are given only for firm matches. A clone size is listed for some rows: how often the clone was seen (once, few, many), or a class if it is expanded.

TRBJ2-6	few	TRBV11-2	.	TGTGCCAGCAGCTTAGGCGGGATGGGGAGCTCTGGGGCCAACGTCCTGACTTTC	CASSLGGMGSSGANVLTF
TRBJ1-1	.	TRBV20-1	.	TGCAGTGCTAGAGATAGGAACTCTCTCGAAGCTTTCTTT	CSARDRNSLEAFF
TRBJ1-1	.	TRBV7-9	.	TGTGCCAGCAGCTCAACAGGGAGCACTGAAGCTTTCTTT	CASSSTGSTEAFF
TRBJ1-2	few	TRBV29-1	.	TGCAGCGTTGAATCCGGACAGCACTATGGCTACACCTTC	CSVESGQHYGYTF
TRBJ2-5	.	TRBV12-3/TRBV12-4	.	TGTGCCAGCAGTTTCCGACGACCCCAAGAGACCCAGTACTTC	CASSFRRPQETQYF
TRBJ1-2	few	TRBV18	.	TGTGCCAGCTCACCACCCGAAGCGGGGTTGAGCTACACCTTC	CASSPPEAGLSYTF
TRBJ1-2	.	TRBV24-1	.	TGTGCCACCAGTGATTCGCGGGGATCCTATGGCTACACCTTC	CATSDSRGSYGYTF
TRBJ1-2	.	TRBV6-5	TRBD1	TGTGCCAGCAGTCCTGGACAGGAAACGGGCTACACCTTC	CASSPGQETGYTF
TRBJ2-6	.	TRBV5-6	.	TGTGCCAGCAGCTTGGCGGGGGCGGTCTCTGGGGCCAACGTCCTGACTTTC	CASSLAGAVSGANVLTF
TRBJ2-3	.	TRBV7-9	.	TGTGCCAGCAGCTTCGGAGGTTCAGATACGCAGTATTTT	CASSFGGSDTQYF
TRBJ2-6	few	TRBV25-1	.	TGTGCCAGCAGTGATGGGCTGAAGGGTGCCGGGGCCAACGTCCTGACTTTC	CASSDGLKGAGANVLTF
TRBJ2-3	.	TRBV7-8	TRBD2	TGTGCCAGCGGTTTGACTAGCGGGGAAACAGATACGCAGTATTTT	CASGLTSGETDTQYF
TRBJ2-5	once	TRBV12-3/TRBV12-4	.	TGTGCCAGCAGTGAGGTACAAGAGACCCAGTACTTC	CASSEVQETQYF
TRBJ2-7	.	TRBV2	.	TGTGCCAGCAGTAGGACTTTAAGCACCTACGAGCAGTACTTC	CASSRTLSTYEQYF
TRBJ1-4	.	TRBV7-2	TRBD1	TGTGCCAGCAGCAGGGACAGGGCTGAAAAACTGTTTTTT	CASSRDRAEKLFF
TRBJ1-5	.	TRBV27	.	TGTGCCAGCAGTTTAAGGCGGGAGGACCCCCAGCATTTT	CASSLRREDPQHF
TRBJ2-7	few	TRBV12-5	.	TGTGCTAGTGGTCCGACCCGCTCCTACGAGCAGTACTTC	CASGPTRSYEQYF
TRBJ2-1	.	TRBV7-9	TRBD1	TGTGCCAGCAGCTCACGACAGGGGGTTGAGCAGTTCTTC	CASSSRQGVEQFF
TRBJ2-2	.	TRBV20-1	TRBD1	TGCAGTGCGCGTACAGGGGCCGCCGGGCCCACCGGGGAGCTGTTTTTT	CSARTGAAGPTGELFF
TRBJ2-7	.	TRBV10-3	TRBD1	TGTGCCAGGGGTCGGGACAGGGACTACGAGCAGTACTTC	CARGRDRDYEQYF
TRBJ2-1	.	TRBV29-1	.	TGCAGCGTTGACTTGGGTTTCAGCCCGAAGAGCTCCTACAATGAGCAGTTCTTC	CSVDLGFSPKSSYNEQFF
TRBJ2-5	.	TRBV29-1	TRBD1	TGCAGCGTTGAAAAGGGGGCTATGGAGACCCAGTACTTC	CSVEKGAMETQYF
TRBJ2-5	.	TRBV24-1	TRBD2	TGTGCCACCAGTCCATCGGGGGGTTCCTTCGAGATCCAGTACTTC	CATSPSGGSFEIQYF
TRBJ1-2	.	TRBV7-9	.	TGTGCCAGCAGCTTAAGTTCCTTGGGGGCCTATGGCTACACCTTC	CASSLSSLGAYGYTF
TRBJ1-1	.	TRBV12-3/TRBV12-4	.	TGTGCCAGCATTAGGACGGCGAACACTGAAGCTTTCTTT	CASIRTANTEAFF
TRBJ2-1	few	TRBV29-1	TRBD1	TGCAGCGTCGCCGCAACCAGGGGGTCCTACAATGAGCAGTTCTTC	CSVAATRGSYNEQFF
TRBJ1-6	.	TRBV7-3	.	TGTGCCAGCAGCCCGAGGAGCGGTTCACCCCTCCACTTT	CASSPRSGSPLHF
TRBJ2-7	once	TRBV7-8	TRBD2	TGTGCCAGCAGCTTGGGGATTCTAGCGGGAGGGGACTCCTACGAGCAGTACTTC	CASSLGILAGGDSYEQYF
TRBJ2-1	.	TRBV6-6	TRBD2	TGTGCCAGCAGGCACCCCTGGACTAGCGGGACACCACAGTTCTTC	CASRHPWTSGTPQFF
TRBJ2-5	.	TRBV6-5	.	TGTGCCAGCAGTTATTCCCACACACAAGAGACCCAGTACTTC	CASSYSHTQETQYF
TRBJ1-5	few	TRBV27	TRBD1	TGTGCCAGCAGTACTCGACAGGGGGGCAATCAGCCCCAGCATTTT	CASSTRQGGNQPQHF
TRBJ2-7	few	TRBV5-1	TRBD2	TGCGCCAGCAGCTTTACAACGGGGGGTGCCTACGAGCAGTACTTC	CASSFTTGGAYEQYF
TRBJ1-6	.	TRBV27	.	TGTGCCAGCAGCTCCTCTGGGGGCCAGCCTAATTCACCCCTCCACTTT	CASSSSGGQPNSPLHF
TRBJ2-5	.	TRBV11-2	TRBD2	TGTGCCAGCAGCTTCCCGACTAGCGGGGACTTCCGGAAGACCCAGTACTTC	CASSFPTSGDFRKTQYF
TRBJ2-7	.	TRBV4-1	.	TGCGCCAGCAGCCAGGGGGACTCTTACTACGAGCAGTACTTC	CASSQGDSYYEQYF
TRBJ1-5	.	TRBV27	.	TGTGCCAGCAGTTTAGGAGGTTTGAAGCCCCAGCATTTT	CASSLGGLKPQHF
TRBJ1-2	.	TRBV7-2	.	TGTGCCAGCAGCTCGGGGGGAGACAGAAAGGATGGCTACACCTTC	CASSSGGDRKDGYTF
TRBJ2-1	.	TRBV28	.	TGTGCCAGCACCCACCTCGGGGGTAGGGGGCGACATGAGCAGTTCTTC	CASTHLGGRGRHEQFF
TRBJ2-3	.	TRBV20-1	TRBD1	TGCAGTGCTTCGGACAGGGGAGGATCAGATACGCAGTATTTT	CSASDRGGSDTQYF
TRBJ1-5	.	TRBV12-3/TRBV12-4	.	TGTGCCAGCAGCTACTTGGGGCCTTATAGCAATCAGCCCCAGCATTTT	CASSYLGPYSNQPQHF
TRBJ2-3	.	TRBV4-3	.	TGCGCCAGCAGCCAAGAAGGCCAACAGGGAGGGGATACGCAGTATTTT	CASSQEGQQGGDTQYF
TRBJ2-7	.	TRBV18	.	TGTGCCAGCTCACCACTGAGGGGCTCCTACGAGCAGTACTTC	CASSPLRGSYEQYF
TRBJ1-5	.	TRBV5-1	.	TGCGCCAGCAGCTTGGACGGTAGGGGCAGCAATCAGCCCCAGCATTTT	CASSLDGRGSNQPQHF
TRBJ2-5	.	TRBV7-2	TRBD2	TGTGCCAGCAGCTTAGACCCGGCGGGGGTGGGAGAGACCCAGTACTTC	CASSLDPAGVGETQYF
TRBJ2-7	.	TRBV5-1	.	TGCGCCAGCAGGGGGGAGAGCTACGAGCAGTACTTC	CASRGESYEQYF
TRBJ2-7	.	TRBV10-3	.	TGTGCCATCAGTGAGATTCAAGGTTTCTACAATGAGCAGTACTTC	CAISEIQGFYNEQYF
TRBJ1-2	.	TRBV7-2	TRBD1	TGTGCCAGCATGTCCGGCAGGGGGACCTATGGCTACACCTTC	CASMSGRGTYGYTF
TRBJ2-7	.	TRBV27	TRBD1	TGTGCCAGCAGTCCTTCCAGGGGGCAGCAGTACTTC	CASSPSRGQQYF
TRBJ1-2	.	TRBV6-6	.	.	CAARGTYGCTF
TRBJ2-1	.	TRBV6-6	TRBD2	TGTGCCAGCAGTTACTCGATAGAGCGGGGCAACAATGAGCAGTTCTTC	CASSYSIERGNNEQFF
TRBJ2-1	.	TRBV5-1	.	TGCGCCAGCAGCTCCGGGACGGACTATTTCGATGAGCAGTTCTTC	CASSSGTDYFDEQFF
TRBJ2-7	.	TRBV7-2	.	TGTGCCAGCAGCTTAGATGGCAAGGACGCCCGGTGTTACGAGCAGTACTTC	CASSLDGKDARCYEQYF
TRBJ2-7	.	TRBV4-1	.	TGCGCCAGCAGCCAAGTGGTTAGCGGACGCTACGAGCAGTACTTC	CASSQVVSGRYEQYF
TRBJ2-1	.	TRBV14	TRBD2	TGTGCCTGCAGACAACTAGCGGGAGCTCACAATGAGCAGTTCTTC	CACRQLAGAHNEQFF
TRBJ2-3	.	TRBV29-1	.	TGCAGCACCGCAGGTACGGCCGGCACAGATACGCAGTATTTT	CSTAGTAGTDTQYF